This TCR beta chain was obtained from a study of T cells expressing NK-cell markers. Study background: It was sorted CD3+CD56+NKG2C+, CD3+CD56+NKG2C- and CD3+CD56-NKG2C+ T cells that supplied the TCR beta repertoires. Regarding the study as a whole: The CD3+CD56-NKG2C+ fraction was also led by these clonotypes in a handful of donors. There remained a lack of clarity about HCMV specificity of expanded NKG2C+ T cell clones.

As to this clonotype: Its antigen is unidentified.

TCRdb re-called the 5' RACE reads and catalogs CDR3 proteins one per entry, DNA excluded. The specimen's table records 150,000 to 180,000 distinct CDR3 sequences. CDR3 length: 17 amino acids. CDR1 and CDR2 from the germline V gene are LGHNA and YNFKEQ. The origin of this receptor is a woman between 50 and 59 years old in good health. The chain couples TRBV4-2 to TRBJ2-3; the D gene TCRdb calls, TRBD1, cannot be checked with no DNA. Sequencing was done on a sample of blood T cells: a sorted CD56 or NKG2C T cell subset, CD4+ or CD8+ T cells, or bulk PBMC T cells (not recorded which). CDR3 sequence: CASSQGDRDRGVDTQYF.